A single sample gave rise to the 27 T cell receptor beta chains below, sequenced in a study of shared clonotypes between healthy human individuals. Generated by immunoSEQ multiplex PCR, the TCRdb table keeps only in-frame clones and is missing some. The top ten clones hold 0.45% of a sample with some 1,600,000 clones, 95% to 99% of them seen once. Sequences were obtained from naive CD4+ T cells sorted from blood. Subset noted: CD45RA+ positively selected. The source is a man aged 30 to 45 in good health.

The J gene is TRBJ1-2, the V gene TRBV7-9; D remains ambiguous. The germline V gene encodes CDR1 SEHNR and CDR2 FQNEAQ (reference sequence). V lost 1 base and J 6 bases, leaving 12 bases between the germline ends. This CDR3 region has 14 residues. CDR3 DNA: TGTGCCAGCAGCTTAGACGGGCGTGGGGATGGCTACACCTTC. This translates into CASSLDGRGDGYTF.

The rearrangement uses TRBV5-4 and TRBJ2-3; 8 bases match TRBD1. CDR3 length equals 15 residues. Germline V gives CDR1 SGHNT, CDR2 YYREEE (reference sequence). Trimming removed 4 bases from V and 2 bases from J; junction bases left unmatched: 6. The CDR3 DNA reads TGTGCCAGCAGCCGGAACAGGGGGGTCACAGATACGCAGTATTTT. It codes for CASSRNRGVTDTQYF.

J is TRBJ2-7 and V is TRBV25-1, with 7 bases that match TRBD1. The germline V gene encodes CDR1 MGHDK and CDR2 SYGVNS. The J segment lost 3 bases and the V segment lost 3 bases, leaving 11 bases of the junction unmatched. CDR3 length: 16 residues. For the CDR3, the DNA is TGTGCCAGCAGTGAGACAGGGTCAGCGACCTTCTACGAGCAGTACTTC. Amino acid sequence: CASSETGSATFYEQYF.

To note about this clone: The junction and the germline gene differ at one end; a read error may be behind it. The CDR3 DNA follows: TGTGGGGGGAGGGGTAATGAAAAACTGTTTTTT. Translation gives CGGRGNEKLFF. The V gene is TRBV29-1, the J gene TRBJ1-4, with a possible D match to TRBD1 (5 bases). Germline V lookup: CDR1 SQVTM, CDR2 ANQGSEA. The CDR3 contains 11 residues.

CDR3 sequence: CASSFGTVDYGYTF. The CDR3 DNA reads TGTGCCAGTAGTTTCGGGACAGTCGACTATGGCTACACCTTC. This chain uses TRBV19 with TRBJ1-2; the match to TRBD1 covers 7 bases. The CDR3 consists of 14 residues. With 5 bases clipped from V and 3 bases from J, the junction kept 6 bases outside the gene matches. In germline, CDR1 is LNHDA, CDR2 SQIVND (reference sequence).

The chain links TRBV6-6 to TRBJ2-2, with D tentatively TRBD1 (6 bases). V was pared by 6 bases and J by 0 bases, with 8 bases between. CDR3 size: 14 residues. In germline, CDR1 is MNHNY, CDR2 SVGAGI (reference sequence). The CDR3 spells CASRGAPNTGELFF. The CDR3 coding sequence is TGTGCCAGCAGGGGGGCCCCGAACACCGGGGAGCTGTTTTTT.

This clone was recorded once. The chain links TRBV28 to TRBJ2-7; 8 bases fit TRBD2. The J segment lost 3 bases and the V segment lost 6 bases, leaving 22 bases of the junction unmatched. Germline loops: CDR1 MDHEN, CDR2 SYDVKM. The CDR3 has 19 residues. CDR3 protein: CASSPLGGHKRENSYEQYF. CDR3 coding DNA: TGTGCCAGCAGCCCTCTGGGGGGCCACAAGCGGGAGAACAGCTACGAGCAGTACTTC.

This clone was recorded once. V gene TRBV18 combines with J gene TRBJ2-5; D is perhaps TRBD2 (5 bases). Germline values: CDR1 KGHSH, CDR2 LQKENI. V was shortened by 3 bases and J by 1 base, with 12 bases between the two germline ends. This CDR3 region has 15 residues. DNA for the CDR3: TGTGCCAGCTCACCGTTGCGGGCCATCCAAGAGACCCAGTACTTC. Its protein product is CASSPLRAIQETQYF.

This chain joins TRBV11-2 and TRBJ2-1; 9 bases fit TRBD1. In germline, CDR1 is SGHAT, CDR2 FQNNGV. The CDR3 runs to 18 residues. Trimming cost V 5 bases and J 6 bases; bases outside gene matches: 17. As DNA, the CDR3 is TGTGCCAGCAGCACCCGGGACAGGGTTATGGTTTGGGGCAATGAGCAGTTCTTC. Encoded protein: CASSTRDRVMVWGNEQFF.

The chain recombines TRBV6-8 with TRBJ1-1; D gene unclear. CDR3 size: 11 residues. Germline V lookup: CDR1 MNHGY, CDR2 SAAAGT. The V end lost 2 bases, the J end lost 4 bases, and 2 bases lay between the germline ends. The CDR3 DNA reads TGTGCCAGCAGTTACCCCACTGAAGCTTTCTTT. As protein: CASSYPTEAFF.

This chain uses TRBV10-1 with TRBJ1-5; TRBD1 agrees at 7 bases. This CDR3 has 14 amino acids. Germline V gives CDR1 WNHNN, CDR2 SYGVQD (reference sequence). Unmatched junction bases numbered 10, after V lost 7 bases and J lost 7 bases. The CDR3 sequence is CASTPPRGTQPQHF. The CDR3 DNA sequence: TGCGCCAGCACCCCCCCCAGGGGGACCCAGCCCCAGCATTTT.

The J gene is TRBJ2-7, the V gene TRBV19; 9 positions match TRBD1. Trimming at V came to 7 bases and at J to 2 bases, leaving 6 bases not matched to a gene. Germline CDR1 is LNHDA and CDR2 is SQIVND (reference sequence). The CDR3 sequence is 14 residues long. The CDR3 here is CASTQTGGTYEQYF. The CDR3 bases are TGTGCCAGTACCCAGACAGGGGGAACCTACGAGCAGTACTTC.

The chain links TRBV27 to TRBJ2-7; no clear D gene. V dropped 0 bases and J dropped 4 bases, with 13 bases sitting between them. The CDR3 contains 15 residues. From germline, CDR1 is MNHEY and CDR2 SMNVEV (reference sequence). This CDR3 is CASSLSRIPRYEQYF. The CDR3, as DNA: TGTGCCAGCAGTTTATCTAGGATACCCCGTTACGAGCAGTACTTC.

To note about this clone: The same CDR3 is also encoded by other DNA sequences in this sample. The chain links TRBV9 to TRBJ2-7; 8 positions agree with TRBD2. Trimming cost V 0 bases and J 3 bases; bases outside gene matches: 2. This CDR3 comprises 14 residues. Germline V gives CDR1 SGDLS, CDR2 YYNGEE. The CDR3 here is CASSVASGGYEQYF. CDR3 DNA: TGTGCCAGCAGCGTAGCAAGCGGGGGCTACGAGCAGTACTTC.

This clone has only one observation. The gene calls are TRBV5-5 and TRBJ2-7; D gene uncertain. Germline CDR1 is SGHKS and CDR2 is YYEKEE (reference sequence). The CDR3 extends over 14 amino acids. V lost 0 bases and J 0 bases, leaving 7 bases between the germline ends. CDR3 loop: CASSLEAVSYEQYF. As DNA, the CDR3 is TGTGCCAGCAGCTTGGAGGCAGTCTCCTACGAGCAGTACTTC.

Notes on this clone: Additional DNA sequences in this sample encode the identical CDR3. The J gene is TRBJ2-3, the V gene TRBV11-3, with a weak D call TRBD1 (6 bases). Germline CDR1 SGHNT, CDR2 YENEEA. The ends were cut back, 4 bases at V and 5 bases at J, with 7 bases in the middle. This CDR3 region has 12 residues. This CDR3 reads CASSSRGDTQYF. The CDR3 coding sequence is TGTGCCAGCAGCTCCAGGGGAGATACGCAGTATTTT.

This chain joins TRBV5-1 and TRBJ2-6, with a tentative D call TRBD1 (6 bases). V lost 4 bases, J lost 0 bases, and 11 bases lay in between. Germline V gives CDR1 SGHRS, CDR2 YFSETQ. CDR3 length equals 16 residues. The CDR3 DNA sequence: TGCGCCAGCAGCATGACAGGAGTCTCTGGGGCCAACGTCCTGACTTTC. This encodes CASSMTGVSGANVLTF. Drawing the rest from reference TRBV5-1 and TRBJ2-6, the complete variable domain is KAGVTQTPRYLIKTRGQQVTLSCSPISGHRSVSWYQQTPGQGLQFLFEYFSETQRNKGNFPGRFSGRQFSNSRSEMNVSTLELGDSALYLCASSMTGVSGANVLTFGAGSRLTVL.

By sample share, this clone is medium-sized. The sample has other DNA sequences that encode this CDR3 too. The chain joins TRBV6-1 to TRBJ1-1; weak D call: TRBD1 (5 bases). The germline gives CDR1 MNHNS, CDR2 SASEGT. V lost 1 base and J lost 5, with 11 bases in between. This CDR3 is built from 14 residues. The DNA for the CDR3 is TGTGCCAGCAGTGAAGTGGGGGGGGGTACTGAAGCTTTCTTT. Translating it yields CASSEVGGGTEAFF.

The chain joins TRBV7-8 to TRBJ2-6; D not resolved. This CDR3 has 13 amino acids. CDR1 SGHVS and CDR2 FQNEAQ come from the germline V gene. V lost 6 bases and J lost 3, with 6 bases in between. CDR3 region: CASRPGGANVLTF. DNA of the CDR3: TGTGCCAGCAGACCGGGTGGGGCCAACGTCCTGACTTTC. Drawing the rest from reference TRBV7-8 and TRBJ2-6, the complete variable domain is GAGVSQSPRYKVAKRGQDVALRCDPISGHVSLFWYQQALGQGPEFLTYFQNEAQLDKSGLPSDRFFAERPEGSVSTLKIQRTQQEDSAVYLCASRPGGANVLTFGAGSRLTVL.

This chain connects TRBV5-4 to TRBJ1-1; D is unresolved. V lost 6 bases and J 2 bases, leaving 8 bases between the germline ends. Germline V gene data show CDR1 as SGHNT and CDR2 as YYREEE (reference sequence). The CDR3 has 12 residues. The CDR3 region is CASTAANTEAFF. DNA of the CDR3: TGTGCCAGCACGGCAGCAAACACTGAAGCTTTCTTT.

The chain links TRBV14 to TRBJ2-3; possible D gene TRBD1, 6 bases. CDR1 SGHDN and CDR2 FVKESK come from the germline V gene. The CDR3 is 15 residues long. Trimming removed 4 bases at V and 3 bases at J, with 14 bases between. The CDR3 sequence: CASSPIRGLTDTQYF. The DNA of the CDR3 is TGTGCCAGCAGCCCGATCAGGGGTTTGACAGATACGCAGTATTTT. The whole variable domain, filled in from reference TRBV14 and TRBJ2-3, reads EAGVTQFPSHSVIEKGQTVTLRCDPISGHDNLYWYRRVMGKEIKFLLHFVKESKQDESGMPNNRFLAERTGGTYSTLKVQPAELEDSGVYFCASSPIRGLTDTQYFGPGTRLTVL.

The V and J genes are TRBV10-3 and TRBJ2-7, with TRBD2 matching 14 bases. The J segment lost 0 bases and the V segment lost 6 bases, leaving 13 bases of the junction unmatched. The CDR3 covers 19 residues. Germline loops: CDR1 ENHRY, CDR2 SYGVKD. CDR3: CAIRRPQTSGRASSYEQYF. In DNA, the CDR3 is TGTGCCATCAGACGACCGCAGACTAGCGGGAGGGCAAGCTCCTACGAGCAGTACTTC.

The chain has TRBV6-5 and TRBJ2-1, with D perhaps TRBD1 (5 bases). Germline values: CDR1 MNHEY, CDR2 SVGAGI. The V and J ends lost 6 bases and 3 bases respectively, with 9 bases between them. This CDR3 has 13 residues. The CDR3 reads CASRLGHYNEQFF. The CDR3 DNA sequence: TGTGCCAGCAGATTGGGGCACTACAATGAGCAGTTCTTC.

J is TRBJ1-1 and V is TRBV6-6; tentatively, D is TRBD1 (5 bases). The ends were cut back, 2 bases at V and 4 bases at J, with 14 bases in the middle. CDR3 length equals 15 residues. Germline V lookup: CDR1 MNHNY, CDR2 SVGAGI (reference sequence). CDR3 in DNA: TGTGCCAGCAGTTACGGAATGGGGGGTAGCACTGAAGCTTTCTTT. The encoded protein is CASSYGMGGSTEAFF.

The V gene is TRBV18, the J gene TRBJ2-2; 10 positions agree with TRBD2. CDR1 and CDR2 (germline): KGHSH, LQKENI. After removal of 8 bases from V and 4 bases from J, the junction contained 7 bases not matched to a gene. The CDR3 is 15 residues long. The CDR3 loop reads CASRLLAGPTGELFF. The DNA of the CDR3 is TGTGCCAGCCGATTACTAGCGGGACCCACCGGGGAGCTGTTTTTT.

This clone has a single count. The chain couples TRBV27 to TRBJ2-3; 7 nucleotides match TRBD2. This CDR3 contains 16 residues. The junction had 8 bases not matched to a gene; V was cut back by 5 bases and J by 0 bases. Germline CDR1 is MNHEY and CDR2 is SMNVEV (reference sequence). As DNA, the CDR3 is TGTGCCAGCAGTAGACGTAGCGGGTCTAGCACAGATACGCAGTATTTT. Translation: CASSRRSGSSTDTQYF.

The sample holds one count of this clone. This chain joins TRBV5-1 and TRBJ2-1; 10 bases are shared with TRBD1. Germline CDR1 SGHRS, CDR2 YFSETQ. V dropped 3 bases and J dropped 4; count of bases not matched to a gene: 7. There are 16 residues in the CDR3. The DNA of the CDR3 is TGCGCCAGCAGCTCCCGAGGGACAGGGGCATACAATGAGCAGTTCTTC. It yields the protein CASSSRGTGAYNEQFF.